The sequence of this T cell receptor beta chain was determined in a study of blood T cell repertoires in COVID-19. Study-level information: Acute and convalescent COVID-19 specimens originated in the United States, Italy and Spain.

Source study methods: From reference gene primer amplification, estimates of nucleated cell counts were derived. Profiled with immunoSEQ multiplex PCR; TCRdb holds only in-frame clones, not every one. From that table come the V and J calls and clone size; the DNA was used to work out D and trimming. Here the sample spans 200,000 to 250,000 clones, around three quarters being singletons. Germline loops: CDR1 LNHDA, CDR2 SQIVND (reference sequence). V was trimmed by 5 bases and J by 7 bases, leaving 21 bases between them. The CDR3 totals 15 residues. The clonotype was recovered from a woman in her seventies with acute or convalescent COVID-19. The chain uses TRBV19 and TRBJ2-7, with D tentatively TRBD1 (6 bases). Input material: peripheral blood. CDR3: CASSFNRAPGEEQYF. CDR3 DNA: TGTGCCAGTAGTTTTAACAGGGCCCCCGGAGAAGAGCAGTACTTC.